These T cell receptor beta chains were read from a single sample in a study of cytomegalovirus exposure and HLA in healthy donors. Repertoires were generated with immunoSEQ multiplex PCR, while TCRdb's copy carries only in-frame clones and drops some. The sample lists 100,000 to 150,000 clones; 65% to 85% were seen once. The sample taken for sequencing was PBMCs. The receptors stem from a man younger than 35 in good health and CMV-seropositive. Both conserved end residues are part of each CDR3. Only part of the rows carry a size: once, few, many, or a class if the clone is expanded.

size	V	J	CDR3
-	TRBV5-6	TRBJ2-3	CASSLDRGLSTDTQYF
few	TRBV7-2	TRBJ1-1	CASSLVPGFGTEAFF
-	TRBV2	TRBJ2-2	CASRYDTGELFF
-	TRBV28	TRBJ2-1	CASSLTGQGAYNEQFF
few	TRBV6-6	TRBJ1-1	CASRLQGNEEAFF
-	TRBV5-4	TRBJ2-4	CASSWNSQGNKNIQYF
-	TRBV2	TRBJ2-7	CASRFSSESSYEQYF
-	TRBV10-1	TRBJ2-7	CASSDSLGLQPYEQYF
-	TRBV19	TRBJ1-2	CASSMNRGPNYGYTF
-	TRBV19	TRBJ2-2	CASTPMGRGFVTGELFF
-	TRBV7-9	TRBJ1-6	CSSSNTQGFASPLHF
-	TRBV30	TRBJ1-2	CAWGQGHNYGYTF
few	TRBV5-4	TRBJ1-1	CASSLVQNRGREAFF
-	TRBV6-6	TRBJ2-1	CASRETSGPYNEQFF
-	TRBV27	TRBJ2-7	CASSFLAGSTYEQYF
-	TRBV7-6	TRBJ2-5	CASRDRVWDQETQYF
-	TRBV27	TRBJ1-2	CASRQQGWDYGYTF
few	TRBV19	TRBJ2-5	CASSTGTSGGETQYF